This T cell receptor beta chain was observed in a study of blood T cell repertoires in COVID-19 (dated by TCRdb to 2019 to 2021). As for the study more broadly: Samples from collaborators originated in the United States, Italy and Spain and spanned both the acute and convalescent phases of COVID-19. The prospective study material was composed of cDNA or gDNA derived from T cells, B-cell-depleted T cells, or PBMCs. Subjects who had been exposed to COVID-19, were actively infected with it, or had recovered from it provided the deeply sampled blood TCRbeta repertoires that made up the dataset. The repertoires were released in a freely available public database intended as a resource for research on the immune response to SARS-CoV-2. Samples were obtained from the ongoing ImmuneRACE study (first 160 participants) and from about 1,300 subjects provided by 6 global collaborators. The sample metadata nearly always contained a de-identified subject ID, COVID-19 status, age in years and sex. Where available, HLA class I and class II types were taken from metadata supplied by the sample provider and were not determined by assay-based typing. Overall study outcomes, separate from this receptor: The quantity of clinical and demographic metadata differed by source and by participant and was supplied without curation.

The immunoSEQ Assay, a bias-controlled multiplex PCR, was used to amplify TCRbeta CDR3 regions from genomic DNA. Per the authors' processing: Within the assay, amplification of reference gene primers was used to estimate how many nucleated cells each sample contained. To quantify the absolute abundance of each unique TCRbeta CDR3 rearrangement, sequence reads were collapsed and filtered. For each sample, productive Simpson clonality was calculated as the square root of Simpson's diversity index across productive rearrangements. TCRdb retrieved this table from immuneACCESS and kept in-frame rearrangements only. Not all clones are present; in checked studies, unresolved V genes account for under half, and no reason is known for the remainder. That table furnishes V, J and clone size, whereas the DNA furnished D and trimming. A total of approximately 300,000 clones appear in this sample, 85% to 95% of them only once. The ten largest account for 3% to 5% of the sample.

In the prospective study, participants were about 18 to 90 years old, resided in about two dozen geographic areas of the United States, and were enrolled through a virtual design. Cohort assignment in the prospective study relied on participant-reported clinical history from a screening survey and a study questionnaire. A participant counted as exposed if, within 2 weeks of entering the study, that participant had been in contact with someone who had a PCR-confirmed or clinician-diagnosed COVID-19 case. In the prospective study, whole blood, serum and a nasopharyngeal or oropharyngeal swab were collected from each participant by mobile phlebotomists. Over a roughly 2-month period, participants in the prospective study had the option of providing additional blood draws and questionnaires. Before DNA extraction, prospective study blood samples were shipped either frozen or at room temperature. Via the germline V gene, CDR1 is SNHLY and CDR2 FYNNEI. CDR3 length: 11 amino acids, cysteine to phenylalanine. The retained sequence is limited to the CDR3, 33 bases, with the frame set at the first base. The V end loses 2 bases and the J end loses 7 bases, and a stretch of 5 bases separates them.

On this clone: No cognate antigen has been identified for it. No clone much larger than this one lies a single base away; base qualities are absent.

The sequence was collected from a woman in her twenties or thirties who had been exposed to COVID-19. The chain links TRBV2 with TRBJ1-1, with the D segment identity uncertain. The sequencing sample was made of PBMCs or T cells enriched from blood (not recorded which). In nucleotides, the sequence is TGTGCCAGCAGTGAATACGGTGAAGCTTTCTTT. It specifies CASSEYGEAFF. Extended through the reference TRBV2 and TRBJ1-1 proteins, this CDR3 yields the full variable domain: EPEVTQTPSHQVTQMGQEVILRCVPISNHLYFYWYRQILGQKVEFLVSFYNNEISEKSEIFDDQFSVERPDGSNFTLKIRSTKLEDSAMYFCASSEYGEAFFGQGTRLTVV.